One TCR beta chain is described in this entry. Germline V CDR1 and CDR2: LNHNV, YYDKDF (reference sequence). CDR3 length: 14 amino acids. V was cut by 0 bases and J by 8 bases, with 10 bases left in between. This sample was taken from a study of blood T cell repertoires in COVID-19. Overall study: Samples representing acute and convalescent COVID-19 were sourced from the United States, Italy and Spain.

Sequencing was performed with immunoSEQ multiplex PCR; in TCRdb, only in-frame clones are kept and a portion is missing. Altogether 250,000 or so clones are present, roughly 88% being singletons, with the ten largest covering roughly 2.3%. The sequence was collected from a woman aged 40 to 50 with acute COVID-19. Sequenced: PBMCs or T cells enriched from blood (not recorded which). V and J are TRBV15 and TRBJ1-4; D is possibly TRBD1 (6 bases). CDR3 protein: CATSRDHRDEKLFF. The CDR3 bases are TGTGCCACCAGCAGAGATCACAGGGACGAAAAACTGTTTTTT.